One sample yielded the 4 T cell receptor beta chains listed below, sequenced in a study of CD8+CD57+ T cells in acquired aplastic anemia. Before being chosen for sequencing, patients had shown CD8+CD57+ cell expansion by flow cytometry. Profiling of TCR beta VDJ combinations and CDR3 sequences used genomic DNA as template. TCRdb redid the calling of the reads with MiXCR, one entry per CDR3 protein. Of around 170,000 distinct CDR3 sequences detected, just under 50% appear once; the ten largest clones hold around 9.7%. Sequenced material: sorted CD4+, CD8+, or CD8+CD57+ T cells (not recorded which) from PBMCs. The receptors come from a human donor with aplastic anemia.

The chain recombines TRBV7-6 with TRBJ1-2; D is possibly TRBD1 (5 bases). Trimming left V 3 bases short and J 5 bases short, with 19 bases between. CDR1 is SGHVS, CDR2 FNYEAQ, per germline. The CDR3 length is 16 residues. Here the CDR3 DNA reads TGTGCCAGCAGCTTTGAGGGGACGCCGTCTGGGTATGGCTACACCTTC. Protein product: CASSFEGTPSGYGYTF.

Only one count was recorded for this clonotype. Relative to the germline gene, one junction end is altered; a read error may explain this. The CDR3 loop is CASGDYEEAQYF. In nucleotides, the CDR3 is TGTGCCAGCGGGGACTACGAAGAGGCCCAGTACTTC. The chain joins TRBV6-5 to TRBJ2-5, with 7 bases identical to TRBD2. Looked up from germline, CDR1 is MNHEY and CDR2 is SVGAGI. This CDR3 comprises 12 residues.

In this sample, this clonotype turned up many times. The chain couples TRBV12-3 or TRBV12-4 to TRBJ1-6; TRBD1 agrees at 10 bases. The CDR3 has 15 residues. V trimming: 7 bases; J trimming: 6 bases; junction bases outside the gene matches: 6. CDR3 nucleotide sequence: TGTGCCAGCAAACGACAGGGGGCAAGTAATTCACCCCTCCACTTT. Translated, it gives CASKRQGASNSPLHF.

This clonotype was recorded at least ten times. V is TRBV12-3 or TRBV12-4 and J is TRBJ1-2, with unresolved D. V dropped 5 bases and J dropped 3 bases, with 10 bases sitting between them. The CDR3 loop spans 13 amino acids. Here the CDR3 DNA reads TGTGCCAGCAGTGTCGGACGGGACTATGGCTACACCTTC. Protein product: CASSVGRDYGYTF.